The clone carrying this TCR beta chain was seen repeatedly, ten times or more. The data were taken from a study of metastatic and nonmetastatic thyroid tumors. Overall study: Patients with malignant and benign thyroid disease provided blood and tumor or nodule tissue, whose repertoires were compared.

Every patient was untreated before thyroid surgery. In the original workflow: It was from CDR3 differences across clinicopathological groups that a distant-metastasis classifier for papillary thyroid cancer was built. TCRdb re-clonotyped the PCR reads through MiXCR. The V and J calls, along with clone size, are taken from TCRdb and not from the paper's own processing. The data show tens of thousands of clones, 14% to 15% seen once. From germline, CDR1 is SQVTM and CDR2 ANQGSEA. The CDR3 has 16 amino acids. J gave up 2 bases and V 1 base, and 3 bases lay outside the gene matches. The sequence came from a female donor with papillary thyroid cancer or a benign thyroid nodule (not recorded which). Some clones in this sample may be carry-over from other donors' samples. The sample taken for sequencing was blood. The genes are TRBV29-1 and TRBJ2-5; 14 bases are shared with TRBD2. The CDR3 reads CSVEGGTSGGQETQYF. The DNA of the CDR3 is TGCAGCGTTGAAGGCGGGACTAGCGGGGGACAAGAGACCCAGTACTTC.